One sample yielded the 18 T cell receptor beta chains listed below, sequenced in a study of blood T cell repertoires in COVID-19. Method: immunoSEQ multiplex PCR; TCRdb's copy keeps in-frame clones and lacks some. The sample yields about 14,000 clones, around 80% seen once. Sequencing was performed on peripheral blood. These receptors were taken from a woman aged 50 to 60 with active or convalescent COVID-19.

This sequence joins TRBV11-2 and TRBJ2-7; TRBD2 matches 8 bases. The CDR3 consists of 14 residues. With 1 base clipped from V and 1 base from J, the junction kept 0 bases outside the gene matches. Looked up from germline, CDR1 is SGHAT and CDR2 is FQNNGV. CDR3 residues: CASSLGGGSYEQYF. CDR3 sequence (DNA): TGTGCCAGCAGCTTAGGCGGGGGGTCCTACGAGCAGTACTTC. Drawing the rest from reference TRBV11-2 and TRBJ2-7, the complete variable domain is EAGVAQSPRYKIIEKRQSVAFWCNPISGHATLYWYQQILGQGPKLLIQFQNNGVVDDSQLPKDRFSAERLKGVDSTLKIQPAKLEDSAVYLCASSLGGGSYEQYFGPGTRLTVT.

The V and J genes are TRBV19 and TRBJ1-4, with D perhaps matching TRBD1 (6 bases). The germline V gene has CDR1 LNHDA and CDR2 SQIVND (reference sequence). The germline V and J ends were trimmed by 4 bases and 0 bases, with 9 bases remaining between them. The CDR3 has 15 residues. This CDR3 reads CASSTTGTTNEKLFF. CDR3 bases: TGTGCCAGTAGTACTACAGGGACAACTAATGAAAAACTGTTTTTT.

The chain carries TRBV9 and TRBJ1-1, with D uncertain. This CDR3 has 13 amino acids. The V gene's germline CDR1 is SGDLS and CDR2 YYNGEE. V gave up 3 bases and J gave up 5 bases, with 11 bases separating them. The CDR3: CASSATGGTEAFF. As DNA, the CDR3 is TGTGCCAGCAGCGCCACGGGAGGGACTGAAGCTTTCTTT.

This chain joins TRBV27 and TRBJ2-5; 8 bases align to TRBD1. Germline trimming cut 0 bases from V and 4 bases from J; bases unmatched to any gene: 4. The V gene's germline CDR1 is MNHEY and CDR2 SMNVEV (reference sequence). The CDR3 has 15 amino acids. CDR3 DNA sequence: TGTGCCAGCAGTTTATCGAGGCAGGGGGCAGAGACCCAGTACTTC. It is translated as CASSLSRQGAETQYF.

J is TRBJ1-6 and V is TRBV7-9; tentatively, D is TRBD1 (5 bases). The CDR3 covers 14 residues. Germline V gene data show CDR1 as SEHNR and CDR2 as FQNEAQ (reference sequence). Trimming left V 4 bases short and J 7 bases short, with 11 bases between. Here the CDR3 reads CASSYDSVNSPLHF. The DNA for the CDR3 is TGTGCCAGCAGCTACGACAGCGTCAATTCACCCCTCCACTTT.

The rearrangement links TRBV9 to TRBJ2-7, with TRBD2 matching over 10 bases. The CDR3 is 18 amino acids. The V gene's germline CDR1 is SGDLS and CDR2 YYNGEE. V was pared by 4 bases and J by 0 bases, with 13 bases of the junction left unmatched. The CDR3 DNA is TGTGCCAGCAGCACAAGCGGGGGGGCCTTCGAAGACTCCTACGAGCAGTACTTC. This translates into CASSTSGGAFEDSYEQYF.

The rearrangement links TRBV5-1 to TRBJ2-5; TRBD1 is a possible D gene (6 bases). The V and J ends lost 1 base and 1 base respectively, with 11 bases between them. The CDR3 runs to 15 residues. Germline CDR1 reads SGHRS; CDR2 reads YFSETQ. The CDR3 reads CASSLRQVSQETQYF. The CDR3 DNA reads TGCGCCAGCAGCTTGCGACAGGTCAGCCAAGAGACCCAGTACTTC.

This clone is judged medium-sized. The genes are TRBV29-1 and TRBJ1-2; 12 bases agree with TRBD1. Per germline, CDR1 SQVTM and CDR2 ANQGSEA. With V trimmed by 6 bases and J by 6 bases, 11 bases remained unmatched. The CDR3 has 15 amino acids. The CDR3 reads CSVVPGQGAFNGYTF. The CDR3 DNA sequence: TGCAGCGTCGTCCCGGGACAGGGGGCGTTCAATGGCTACACCTTC.

The CDR3 loop is CASSKGRDRKTTNEKLFF. CDR3 DNA: TGTGCCAGCAGCAAAGGCCGGGACAGAAAAACAACTAATGAAAAACTGTTTTTT. The V and J genes are TRBV7-8 and TRBJ1-4, with TRBD1 matching over 7 bases. This CDR3 is 18 amino acids long. V was pared by 5 bases and J by 0 bases, with 12 bases of the junction left unmatched. Germline V gives CDR1 SGHVS, CDR2 FQNEAQ.

The CDR3 DNA is TGTGCCAGCAGAGATACGGGACTACTGTACCAAGAGACCCAGTACTTC. This translates into CASRDTGLLYQETQYF. The rearrangement links TRBV2 to TRBJ2-5, with 7 bases lining up with TRBD2. V lost 6 bases to trimming and J lost 0 bases; unmatched junction nucleotides: 10. Per germline, CDR1 SNHLY and CDR2 FYNNEI. CDR3 length: 16 amino acids.

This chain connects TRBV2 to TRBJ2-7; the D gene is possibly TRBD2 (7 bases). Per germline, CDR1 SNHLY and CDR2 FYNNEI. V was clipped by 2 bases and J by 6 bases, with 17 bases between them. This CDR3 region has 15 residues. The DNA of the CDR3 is TGTGCCAGCAGTGAATTGGGGGGGCGTCCTCCCGAGCAGTACTTC. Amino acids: CASSELGGRPPEQYF.

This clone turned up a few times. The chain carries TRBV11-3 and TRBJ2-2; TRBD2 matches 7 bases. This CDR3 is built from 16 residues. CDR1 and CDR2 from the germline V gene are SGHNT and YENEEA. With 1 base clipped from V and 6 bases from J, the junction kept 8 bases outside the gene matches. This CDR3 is CASSLGGSRGAGELFF. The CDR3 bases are TGTGCCAGCAGCTTAGGCGGGAGTCGGGGAGCCGGGGAGCTGTTTTTT. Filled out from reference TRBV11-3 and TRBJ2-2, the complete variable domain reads EAGVVQSPRYKIIEKKQPVAFWCNPISGHNTLYWYLQNLGQGPELLIRYENEEAVDDSQLPKDRFSAERLKGVDSTLKIQPAELGDSAVYLCASSLGGSRGAGELFFGEGSRLTVL.

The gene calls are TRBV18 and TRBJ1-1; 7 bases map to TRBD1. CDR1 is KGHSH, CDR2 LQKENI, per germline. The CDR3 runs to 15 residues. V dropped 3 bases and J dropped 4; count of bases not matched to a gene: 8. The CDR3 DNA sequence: TGTGCCAGCTCACCTGTAGGGACAGCCAGCACTGAAGCTTTCTTT. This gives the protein CASSPVGTASTEAFF.

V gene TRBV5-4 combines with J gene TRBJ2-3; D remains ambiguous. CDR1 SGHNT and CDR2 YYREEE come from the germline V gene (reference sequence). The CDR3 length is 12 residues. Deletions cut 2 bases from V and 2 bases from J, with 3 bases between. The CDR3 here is CASSFSTDTQYF. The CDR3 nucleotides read TGTGCCAGCAGCTTCTCCACAGATACGCAGTATTTT.

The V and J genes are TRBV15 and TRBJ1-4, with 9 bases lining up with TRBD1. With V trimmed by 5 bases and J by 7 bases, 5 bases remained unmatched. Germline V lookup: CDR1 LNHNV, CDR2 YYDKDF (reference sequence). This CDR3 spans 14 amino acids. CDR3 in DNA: TGTGCCACCAGCCTGACAGGGGGAGGTGAAAAACTGTTTTTT. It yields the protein CATSLTGGGEKLFF.

Here the CDR3 reads CASSSTSVGTGELFF. The CDR3 DNA reads TGTGCCAGTAGTTCTACTAGCGTCGGCACCGGGGAGCTGTTTTTT. The chain uses TRBV19 and TRBJ2-2; 7 nucleotides line up with TRBD2. There are 15 residues in the CDR3. Germline CDR1 is LNHDA and CDR2 is SQIVND (reference sequence). With 5 bases clipped from V and 4 bases from J, the junction kept 7 bases outside the gene matches.

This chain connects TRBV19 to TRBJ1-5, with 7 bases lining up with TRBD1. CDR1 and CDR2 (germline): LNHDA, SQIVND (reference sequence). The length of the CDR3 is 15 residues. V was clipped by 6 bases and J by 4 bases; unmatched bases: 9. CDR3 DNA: TGTGCCAGTAGAACTAGCGGGACAGAAAATCAGCCCCAGCATTTT. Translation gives CASRTSGTENQPQHF.

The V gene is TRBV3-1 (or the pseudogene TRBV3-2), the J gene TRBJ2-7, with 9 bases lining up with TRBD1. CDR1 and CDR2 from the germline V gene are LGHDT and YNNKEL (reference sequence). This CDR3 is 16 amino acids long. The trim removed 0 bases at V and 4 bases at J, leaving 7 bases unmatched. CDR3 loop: CASSQEWTGADYEQYF. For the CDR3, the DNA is TGTGCCAGCAGCCAAGAGTGGACAGGGGCTGATTACGAGCAGTACTTC.